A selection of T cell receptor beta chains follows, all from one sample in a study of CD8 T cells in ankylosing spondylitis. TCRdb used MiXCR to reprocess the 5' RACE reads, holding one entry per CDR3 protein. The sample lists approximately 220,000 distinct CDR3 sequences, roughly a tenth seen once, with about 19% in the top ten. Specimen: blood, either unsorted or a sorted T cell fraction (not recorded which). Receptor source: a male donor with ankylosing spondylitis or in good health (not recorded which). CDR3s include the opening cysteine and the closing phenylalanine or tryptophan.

cdr3_aa: CASSATGMGGNQPQHF
v_call: TRBV5-1
j_call: TRBJ1-5

cdr3_aa: CASSEWATDTQYF
v_call: TRBV18
j_call: TRBJ2-3

cdr3_aa: CASSSGTTRTVWQETQYF
v_call: TRBV6-5
j_call: TRBJ2-5

cdr3_aa: CSARDQGRGRGAETQYF
v_call: TRBV20-1
j_call: TRBJ2-5

cdr3_aa: CASSGTDPTYEQYF
v_call: TRBV6-1
j_call: TRBJ2-7

cdr3_aa: CSASYPGRPYNEQFF
v_call: TRBV20-1
j_call: TRBJ2-1

cdr3_aa: CSAPKDGRTNEKLFF
v_call: TRBV20-1
j_call: TRBJ1-4

cdr3_aa: CAMRTANTEAFF
v_call: TRBV10-3
j_call: TRBJ1-1

cdr3_aa: CASSVTSGGYEQYF
v_call: TRBV5-1
j_call: TRBJ2-7

cdr3_aa: CASSGGEGAGGEQFF
v_call: TRBV12-3/TRBV12-4
j_call: TRBJ2-1

cdr3_aa: CASSFLSPPDAGEQFF
v_call: TRBV12-3/TRBV12-4
j_call: TRBJ2-1